Each of the 23 T cell receptor beta chains below was sequenced from the same sample in a study of blood T cell repertoires in COVID-19. Assay used: immunoSEQ multiplex PCR; TCRdb lists only in-frame clones, some missing. The sample lists 210,000 or so clones; around 84% were seen once. Specimen: PBMCs or T cells enriched from blood (not recorded which). Receptors originate from a middle-aged woman with acute COVID-19.

The rearrangement links TRBV5-1 to TRBJ2-7; TRBD2 matches at 11 bases. Germline V lookup: CDR1 SGHRS, CDR2 YFSETQ. The ends lost 0 bases at V and 5 bases at J; junction bases unmatched: 25. The CDR3 consists of 22 residues. For the CDR3, the DNA is TGCGCCAGCAGCTTGGTACGCGGAATTTGGGCTAGCGGGGGGACCCCCCACGACGAGCAGTACTTC. Translation gives CASSLVRGIWASGGTPHDEQYF.

The rearrangement uses TRBV19 and TRBJ2-2, with TRBD1 identical over 9 bases. The J segment lost 7 bases and the V segment lost 4 bases, leaving 10 bases of the junction unmatched. CDR3 length: 16 amino acids. Germline CDR1 reads LNHDA; CDR2 reads SQIVND (reference sequence). DNA for the CDR3: TGTGCCAGTAGTACAACAGGGGGCAGGCTTGGCGGGGAGCTGTTTTTT. Translated, it gives CASSTTGGRLGGELFF.

J is TRBJ2-3 and V is TRBV30; D might be TRBD2 (6 bases). V lost 2 bases to trimming and J lost 8 bases, with 17 bases between them. Germline V lookup: CDR1 GTSNPN, CDR2 SVGIG (reference sequence). The CDR3 covers 14 residues. CDR3 nucleotide sequence: TGTGCCTGGAGTCGCGGGGAGTCTAGGGGTACGCAGTATTTT. Its protein product is CAWSRGESRGTQYF.

The chain recombines TRBV5-1 with TRBJ2-7; 15 positions agree with TRBD2. V shed 3 bases, J shed 2 bases, and the junction held 0 bases outside the gene matches. Per germline, CDR1 SGHRS and CDR2 YFSETQ. The CDR3 is 15 amino acids. The CDR3 spells CASSWTSGRAYEQYF. Written as DNA, the CDR3 is TGCGCCAGCAGCTGGACTAGCGGGAGGGCCTACGAGCAGTACTTC.

CDR3 DNA sequence: TGTGCCAGTAGTCTGGGACAGCCACAAGAGACCCAGTACTTC. As protein: CASSLGQPQETQYF. The chain carries TRBV19 and TRBJ2-5, with 7 bases identical to TRBD1. The CDR3 is 14 residues long. Germline loops: CDR1 LNHDA, CDR2 SQIVND (reference sequence). Trimming took 5 bases from V and 2 from J; bases not matched to a gene: 5.

In its sample, this clone was seen once. The rearrangement links TRBV7-3 to TRBJ2-5, with 8 bases identical to TRBD2. CDR1 and CDR2 from the germline V gene are SGHTA and FQGTGA. CDR3 size: 15 residues. After removal of 5 bases from V and 4 bases from J, the junction contained 9 bases not matched to a gene. The CDR3 DNA sequence: TGTGCCAGCAGCCGAATAGCGGGACTGGGAGAGACCCAGTACTTC. Protein product: CASSRIAGLGETQYF.

The chain recombines TRBV6-5 with TRBJ1-4; D is perhaps TRBD1 (5 bases). Germline lookup yields CDR1 MNHEY and CDR2 SVGAGI. The CDR3 sequence is 15 residues long. The V end was cut by 2 bases, the J end by 4 bases, with 11 bases between. CDR3 DNA sequence: TGTGCCAGCAGTTACACAGGACAAATTAATGAAAAACTGTTTTTT. It encodes CASSYTGQINEKLFF.

The chain recombines TRBV6-5 with TRBJ1-2; 7 bases map to TRBD1. Germline V gene data show CDR1 as MNHEY and CDR2 as SVGAGI. CDR3 size: 13 residues. The CDR3 DNA follows: TGTGCAGGCACGGCGGGACAGTCGGGAGGCTACACCTTC. This translates into CAGTAGQSGGYTF.

This rearrangement joins TRBV9 to TRBJ2-1; TRBD2 matches at 9 bases. V was clipped by 0 bases and J by 10 bases; unmatched bases: 5. Germline loops: CDR1 SGDLS, CDR2 YYNGEE. CDR3 length: 14 amino acids. CDR3 region: CASSVVPSGTEQFF. The CDR3 coding sequence is TGTGCCAGCAGCGTAGTCCCTAGCGGGACCGAGCAGTTCTTC.

The genes are TRBV5-1 and TRBJ1-5; D uncertain. Germline V gene lookup returns CDR1 SGHRS and CDR2 YFSETQ. The germline V and J ends were trimmed by 0 bases and 4 bases, with 8 bases remaining between them. This CDR3 is built from 14 residues. The CDR3 DNA sequence: TGCGCCAGCAGCTTGGTCGGGGAAAATCAGCCCCAGCATTTT. Protein sequence: CASSLVGENQPQHF.

The chain joins TRBV5-6 to TRBJ2-7; D might be TRBD1 (5 bases). This CDR3 spans 12 amino acids. V was cut by 2 bases and J by 3 bases, with 6 bases left in between. Germline-derived CDR1 and CDR2 are SGHDT and YYEEEE. CDR3 nucleotide sequence: TGTGCCAGCAGCTTTCAGGGCTACGAGCAGTACTTC. Its translation is CASSFQGYEQYF.

The V call is TRBV2, the J call TRBJ1-2, with 11 positions matching TRBD1. This CDR3 spans 15 amino acids. With 5 bases clipped from V and 4 bases from J, the junction kept 6 bases outside the gene matches. Germline-derived CDR1 and CDR2 are SNHLY and FYNNEI. The CDR3 bases are TGTGCCAGCAGTCCGACCGGACAGGGGGCCTATGGCTACACCTTC. Its protein product is CASSPTGQGAYGYTF.

This clone was seen a few times. The J gene is TRBJ2-1, the V gene TRBV6-4; D gene uncertain. Trimming left V 2 bases short and J 3 bases short, with 8 bases between. The CDR3 is 14 amino acids. Germline V gives CDR1 MRHNA, CDR2 SNTAGT. The CDR3 DNA follows: TGTGCCAGCAGTGACGAGAGTGACTACAATGAGCAGTTCTTC. This encodes CASSDESDYNEQFF.

V and J are TRBV11-1 and TRBJ2-2; 7 positions agree with TRBD1. From germline, CDR1 is SGHAT and CDR2 FQDESV (reference sequence). J was trimmed by 4 bases and V by 4 bases; bases with no gene match: 9. This CDR3 comprises 16 residues. In DNA form, the CDR3 reads TGTGCCAGCAGCTCACACCCGGGACAGTCCACCGGGGAGCTGTTTTTT. It is translated as CASSSHPGQSTGELFF.

The V and J genes are TRBV29-1 and TRBJ1-4; the match to TRBD1 covers 8 bases. CDR1 and CDR2 (germline): SQVTM, ANQGSEA. Trimming removed 5 bases from V and 8 bases from J; junction bases left unmatched: 4. This CDR3 has 12 amino acids. The CDR3 reads CSVRTGTEKLFF. CDR3 nucleotides: TGCAGCGTTCGGACAGGGACGGAAAAACTGTTTTTT.

The V call is TRBV11-2, the J call TRBJ2-1; 13 nucleotides match TRBD2. J gave up 9 bases and V 5 bases, and 7 bases lay outside the gene matches. The CDR3 runs to 15 residues. Germline CDR1 is SGHAT and CDR2 is FQNNGV. This CDR3 is CASSLLAGGYGEQFF. Here the CDR3 DNA reads TGTGCCAGCAGCCTACTAGCGGGAGGGTACGGTGAGCAGTTCTTC. Combining the CDR3 with reference TRBV11-2 and TRBJ2-1 gives the whole variable domain EAGVAQSPRYKIIEKRQSVAFWCNPISGHATLYWYQQILGQGPKLLIQFQNNGVVDDSQLPKDRFSAERLKGVDSTLKIQPAKLEDSAVYLCASSLLAGGYGEQFFGPGTRLTVL.

The rearrangement joins TRBV3-1 (or the pseudogene TRBV3-2) to TRBJ1-2; D remains ambiguous. There are 14 residues in the CDR3. V shed 0 bases and J shed 2 bases, with 7 bases lying between them. Germline CDR1 reads LGHDT; CDR2 reads YNNKEL (reference sequence). For the CDR3, the DNA is TGTGCCAGCAGCCAAGACCCCGGGAACTATGGCTACACCTTC. This encodes CASSQDPGNYGYTF.

The rearrangement uses TRBV2 and TRBJ2-3; the D is unclear. V was trimmed by 1 base and J by 6 bases, leaving 8 bases between them. The CDR3 covers 13 residues. Looked up from germline, CDR1 is SNHLY and CDR2 is FYNNEI. The CDR3 reads CASSEGSGDTQYF. The CDR3 DNA reads as TGTGCCAGCAGTGAAGGGTCCGGGGATACGCAGTATTTT.

The gene calls are TRBV7-8 and TRBJ2-1; 8 nucleotides line up with TRBD2. The CDR3 has 16 amino acids. The germline gives CDR1 SGHVS, CDR2 FQNEAQ. The ends lost 4 bases at V and 5 bases at J; junction bases unmatched: 10. The CDR3 DNA follows: TGTGCCAGCAGCTCATCCGGAGGGACTAGGAACAATGAGCAGTTCTTC. It is translated as CASSSSGGTRNNEQFF.

The sample holds many counts of this clone. This chain connects TRBV6-4 to TRBJ2-2; 8 positions match TRBD1. This CDR3 has 15 amino acids. Germline V gene lookup returns CDR1 MRHNA and CDR2 SNTAGT. Trimming removed 2 bases from V and 1 base from J; junction bases left unmatched: 0. The CDR3 coding sequence is TGTGCCAGCAGTGACGGGACAGGGAACACCGGGGAGCTGTTTTTT. This sequence encodes CASSDGTGNTGELFF.

The V gene is TRBV29-1, the J gene TRBJ2-7, with 7 bases fitting TRBD1. This CDR3 contains 13 residues. The germline V gene encodes CDR1 SQVTM and CDR2 ANQGSEA. With 6 bases clipped from V and 3 bases from J, the junction kept 8 bases outside the gene matches. CDR3 nucleotides: TGCAGCGTGGTCGACAGGGACCACTACGAGCAGTACTTC. Translated: CSVVDRDHYEQYF.

The chain uses TRBV11-3 and TRBJ2-2; TRBD2 agrees at 10 bases. Germline CDR1 reads SGHNT; CDR2 reads YENEEA. The CDR3 consists of 15 residues. Trimming cost V 5 bases and J 0 bases; bases outside gene matches: 0. CDR3 in amino acids: CASSLAGANTGELFF. CDR3 DNA: TGTGCCAGCAGCCTAGCGGGAGCGAACACCGGGGAGCTGTTTTTT.

This chain connects TRBV3-1 (or the pseudogene TRBV3-2) to TRBJ1-3; possibly TRBD1 for D (5 bases). The V gene's germline CDR1 is LGHDT and CDR2 YNNKEL (reference sequence). V lost 1 base and J 5 bases, leaving 9 bases between the germline ends. This CDR3 spans 14 amino acids. The CDR3 sequence: CASSQAGSRNTIYF. The CDR3 DNA is TGTGCCAGCAGCCAAGCAGGGTCCCGAAACACCATATATTTT.